Presented here are 32 T cell receptor beta chains from one specimen sequenced in a study of T cell responses to AZD1222 COVID-19 vaccine. Measured with immunoSEQ multiplex PCR; TCRdb has only the in-frame clones, and not every one. The table includes approximately 180,000 clones, roughly nine tenths detected once. The sequenced sample was peripheral blood, obtained 28 days after the second dose of the MenACWY control vaccine. These receptors originate from an adult who received the MenACWY meningococcal vaccine as a control.

The rearrangement joins TRBV28 to TRBJ1-1; 7 nucleotides align to TRBD1. The length of the CDR3 is 17 residues. Per the germline V gene, CDR1 is MDHEN and CDR2 is SYDVKM. After removal of 3 bases from V and 3 bases from J, the junction contained 13 bases not matched to a gene. CDR3 DNA sequence: TGTGCCAGCAGTTTTCTGACAGGGCGTCGCGTGTACACTGAAGCTTTCTTT. Amino acids: CASSFLTGRRVYTEAFF.

This clone has just one count. The chain joins TRBV28 to TRBJ1-4, with 8 bases lining up with TRBD1. CDR3 length: 14 amino acids. The germline CDR1 and CDR2 sequences are MDHEN and SYDVKM. The trim removed 5 bases at V and 8 bases at J, leaving 7 bases unmatched. The CDR3 is CASSTTGAGEKLFF. CDR3 nucleotide sequence: TGTGCCAGCAGTACGACAGGGGCTGGAGAAAAACTGTTTTTT.

The count of this clone is one. The rearrangement uses TRBV9 and TRBJ2-2, with 8 bases lining up with TRBD2. V was clipped by 6 bases and J by 1 base; unmatched bases: 8. Germline assignment: CDR1 SGDLS and CDR2 YYNGEE. The CDR3 runs to 16 residues. CDR3 DNA sequence: TGTGCCAGCACCCGGGGCGGGGGGCAGAACACCGGGGAGCTGTTTTTT. Translation gives CASTRGGGQNTGELFF.

This sequence joins TRBV5-6 and TRBJ1-5, with TRBD1 matching over 8 bases. V trimming: 4 bases; J trimming: 5 bases; junction bases outside the gene matches: 5. Germline lookup yields CDR1 SGHDT and CDR2 YYEEEE. The CDR3 is made up of 14 amino acids. The CDR3 here is CASSSRGRDQPQHF. CDR3 DNA sequence: TGTGCCAGCAGCAGCAGGGGGCGCGATCAGCCCCAGCATTTT.

This chain connects TRBV21-1 to TRBJ2-2; the D segment call TRBD2 is taken from the table without a DNA check. TRBV21-1 is reported as a pseudogene. This CDR3 spans 14 amino acids. The CDR3 spells CASSGGRGTGELFF. As DNA, the CDR3 is TGTGCCAGCAGCGGCGGGAGAGGTACCGGGGAGCTGTTTTTT.

This clone has only one observation. This chain connects TRBV12-3 or TRBV12-4 to TRBJ1-1, with D unclear. The CDR3 has 13 amino acids. V was pared by 3 bases and J by 2 bases, with 7 bases between. CDR3 DNA sequence: TGTGCCAGCAGTTTGTCCATAAACACTGAAGCTTTCTTT. Its protein is CASSLSINTEAFF.

J is TRBJ2-3 and V is TRBV5-6; no definite D call. Germline-derived CDR1 and CDR2 are SGHDT and YYEEEE. V lost 4 bases and J 3 bases, leaving 9 bases between the germline ends. This CDR3 is built from 13 residues. The CDR3 DNA reads TGTGCCAGCAGCACCCCACGGACAGATACGCAGTATTTT. Translated: CASSTPRTDTQYF.

The chain recombines TRBV27 with TRBJ2-3; no firm D call. The CDR3 runs 14 residues. The germline CDR1 and CDR2 sequences are MNHEY and SMNVEV (reference sequence). V was trimmed by 6 bases and J by 0 bases, leaving 10 bases between them. The CDR3 sequence is CASRDLHSTDTQYF. CDR3 in DNA: TGTGCCAGCAGGGACCTCCATAGCACAGATACGCAGTATTTT.

The chain couples TRBV18 to TRBJ2-4; a weak D match, TRBD2 (6 bases). The CDR3 runs 12 residues. Germline CDR1 KGHSH, CDR2 LQKENI. V lost 4 bases, J lost 6 bases, and 7 bases lay in between. In nucleotides, the CDR3 is TGTGCCAGCTCACGCGGGGTAAACATTCAGTACTTC. Its translation: CASSRGVNIQYF.

A word on this clone: At one end the junction does not follow the germline gene, possibly because of a read error. The chain has TRBV12-5 and TRBJ2-1; D may be TRBD1 (5 bases). This CDR3 spans 22 amino acids. Per germline, CDR1 LGHNT and CDR2 FRNRAP. CDR3 in amino acids: CASGLVWGEVVTRPSRGPPVIF. CDR3 DNA: TGTGCTAGTGGTTTGGTATGGGGCGAAGTGGTAACTCGACCCTCAAGGGGCCCACCTGTGATCTTC. Based on the CDR3 plus reference TRBV12-5 and TRBJ2-1, the full variable domain is DARVTQTPRHKVTEMGQEVTMRCQPILGHNTVFWYRQTMMQGLELLAYFRNRAPLDDSGMPKDRFSAEMPDATLATLKIQPSEPRDSAVYFCASGLVWGEVVTRPSRGPPVIFGPGTRLTVL.

The chain employs TRBV4-1 and TRBJ2-1, with D unresolved. Germline CDR1 MGHRA, CDR2 YSYEKL. V lost 0 bases and J 9 bases, leaving 12 bases between the germline ends. The CDR3 loop spans 14 amino acids. The CDR3: CASSQDGSWGEQFF. Written as DNA, the CDR3 is TGCGCCAGCAGCCAAGACGGTAGCTGGGGTGAGCAGTTCTTC.

This chain uses TRBV19 with TRBJ2-2; D not certain. V was shortened by 7 bases and J by 4 bases, with 16 bases between the two germline ends. Per germline, CDR1 LNHDA and CDR2 SQIVND (reference sequence). CDR3 size: 15 residues. The CDR3 here is CASKGIGYGTGELFF. The CDR3 DNA is TGTGCCAGTAAGGGTATTGGGTATGGCACCGGGGAGCTGTTTTTT.

This sequence joins TRBV7-2 and TRBJ1-2; no clear D gene. V shed 5 bases and J shed 1 base, with 14 bases lying between them. The CDR3 is 15 residues long. CDR1 and CDR2 from the germline V gene are SGHTA and FQGNSA. The chain's CDR3 is CASSQFRFYNYGYTF. In DNA, the CDR3 is TGTGCCAGCAGCCAGTTCCGCTTTTATAACTATGGCTACACCTTC. Full variable domain (rest looked up from reference TRBV7-2 and TRBJ1-2): GAGVSQSPSNKVTEKGKDVELRCDPISGHTALYWYRQSLGQGLEFLIYFQGNSAPDKSGLPSDRFSAERTGGSVSTLTIQRTQQEDSAVYLCASSQFRFYNYGYTFGSGTRLTVV.

CDR3: CASTSGTGGRFTEAFF. The CDR3 DNA follows: TGCGCCAGCACCTCCGGGACAGGGGGTCGGTTCACTGAAGCTTTCTTT. The V and J genes are TRBV5-1 and TRBJ1-1; 11 bases match TRBD1. The J segment lost 4 bases and the V segment lost 6 bases, leaving 11 bases of the junction unmatched. This CDR3 is 16 amino acids long. Per the germline V gene, CDR1 is SGHRS and CDR2 is YFSETQ.

The chain is built from TRBV4-2 and TRBJ1-1; D is unresolved. The ends were cut back, 1 base at V and 1 base at J, with 10 bases in the middle. In germline, CDR1 is LGHNA, CDR2 YNFKEQ. The CDR3 sequence is 15 residues long. DNA of the CDR3: TGTGCCAGCAGCCAAGTAGGGCAGCCGAACACTGAAGCTTTCTTT. Translating gives CASSQVGQPNTEAFF.

The chain recombines TRBV10-2 with TRBJ2-5; D is perhaps TRBD2 (6 bases). The germline V gene encodes CDR1 WSHSY and CDR2 SAAADI. V gave up 8 bases and J gave up 7 bases, with 11 bases separating them. The CDR3 spans 11 residues. The CDR3 here is CASQAGRTQYF. CDR3 nucleotides: TGCGCCAGCCAGGCGGGAAGGACCCAGTACTTC.

The CDR3 DNA follows: TGCGCCAGCAGCTTGGCAGGGAACTATGGCTACACCTTC. It is translated as CASSLAGNYGYTF. The chain couples TRBV5-1 to TRBJ1-2, with D tentatively TRBD1 (5 bases). The length of the CDR3 is 13 residues. The V end lost 0 bases, the J end lost 2 bases, and 5 bases lay between the germline ends. Germline-derived CDR1 and CDR2 are SGHRS and YFSETQ.

The gene calls are TRBV14 and TRBJ2-1; D not certain. Per the germline V gene, CDR1 is SGHDN and CDR2 is FVKESK. The germline V and J ends were trimmed by 0 bases and 9 bases, with 18 bases remaining between them. This CDR3 spans 16 amino acids. The chain's CDR3 is CASSQDTRIIPREQFF. DNA of the CDR3: TGTGCCAGCAGCCAAGATACGCGGATTATTCCCCGTGAGCAGTTCTTC.

This clone occurred a few times. This specimen includes other DNA sequences encoding the same CDR3. The chain is built from TRBV29-1 and TRBJ1-5; unclear D gene. Trimming pared 6 bases from V and 2 bases from J, leaving 17 bases between. Germline V gene data show CDR1 as SQVTM and CDR2 as ANQGSEA. This CDR3 has 15 amino acids. The CDR3 nucleotides read TGCAGCGTGGCGGACGGCCTATTGGGCAATCAGCCCCAGCATTTT. This translates into CSVADGLLGNQPQHF.

The chain recombines TRBV27 with TRBJ1-1, with no clear D. V was shortened by 2 bases and J by 4 bases, with 8 bases between the two germline ends. Per the germline V gene, CDR1 is MNHEY and CDR2 is SMNVEV (reference sequence). The CDR3 spans 13 residues. CDR3 DNA: TGTGCCAGCAGTTTAAGTCTGGGCACTGAAGCTTTCTTT. Translated: CASSLSLGTEAFF.

The chain carries TRBV9 and TRBJ1-5; the D is unclear. The CDR3 covers 15 residues. CDR1 is SGDLS and CDR2 is YYNGEE in the germline V gene. V was shortened by 0 bases and J by 5 bases, with 12 bases between the two germline ends. The CDR3 protein is CASSVGIRSDQPQHF. The CDR3 nucleotides read TGTGCCAGCAGCGTAGGCATTCGTTCCGATCAGCCCCAGCATTTT.

The CDR3 region is CASSIDSGNQPQHF. The CDR3 coding sequence is TGTGCCAGTAGTATAGACAGCGGTAATCAGCCCCAGCATTTT. The V call is TRBV19, the J call TRBJ1-5; D gene unclear. The CDR3 contains 14 residues. Germline V CDR1 and CDR2: LNHDA, SQIVND (reference sequence). V lost 0 bases to trimming and J lost 4 bases, with 7 bases between them.

This clone has only a few counts. The chain employs TRBV4-1 and TRBJ1-2, with D possibly matching TRBD1 (5 bases). V was shortened by 0 bases and J by 10 bases, with 24 bases between the two germline ends. The CDR3 sequence is 17 residues long. CDR1 is MGHRA and CDR2 is YSYEKL in the germline V gene. DNA of the CDR3: TGCGCCAGCAGCCAAGATCGCCGGGCAGGGCTGAAGCAGGACTACACCTTC. Amino acid sequence: CASSQDRRAGLKQDYTF.

This chain joins TRBV19 and TRBJ2-2; D uncertain. V was pared by 9 bases and J by 0 bases, with 8 bases between. The CDR3 extends over 13 amino acids. Germline-derived CDR1 and CDR2 are LNHDA and SQIVND (reference sequence). The CDR3 sequence: CASTGPNTGELFF. CDR3 bases: TGTGCCAGCACGGGCCCGAACACCGGGGAGCTGTTTTTT.

The rearrangement links TRBV11-3 to TRBJ1-4, with unresolved D. V was clipped by 6 bases and J by 5 bases, with 10 bases between them. The germline gives CDR1 SGHNT, CDR2 YENEEA. The length of the CDR3 is 13 residues. The DNA of the CDR3 is TGTGCCAGCAGGACCGACAAAAATGAAAAACTGTTTTTT. Amino acid sequence: CASRTDKNEKLFF.

The rearrangement uses TRBV11-3 and TRBJ1-1; D is perhaps TRBD1 (5 bases). The CDR3 is 14 residues long. Germline-derived CDR1 and CDR2 are SGHNT and YENEEA. V was clipped by 2 bases and J by 4 bases, with 11 bases between them. CDR3 DNA sequence: TGTGCCAGCAGCTTACGCAGGGCAGCCACTGAAGCTTTCTTT. Amino acid sequence: CASSLRRAATEAFF.

This clone was seen once. CDR3 residues: CASGIRTGYTEAFF. CDR3 DNA: TGTGCCAGCGGGATACGGACAGGGTACACTGAAGCTTTCTTT. The chain is built from TRBV28 and TRBJ1-1; 8 bases map to TRBD1. V lost 8 bases to trimming and J lost 3 bases; unmatched junction nucleotides: 8. The germline CDR1 and CDR2 sequences are MDHEN and SYDVKM. The CDR3 sequence is 14 residues long.

This clone rates as hyperexpanded (1% or more). At the DNA level, this CDR3 is encoded by other sequences in the same sample as well. The chain joins TRBV27 to TRBJ1-6; a possible D gene is TRBD1 (5 bases). CDR3 length: 13 amino acids. The germline V gene has CDR1 MNHEY and CDR2 SMNVEV (reference sequence). V was pared by 6 bases and J by 10 bases, with 13 bases between. In DNA, the CDR3 is TGTGCCAGCAGAGAAACGGGGGGATCACCCCTCCACTTT. This encodes CASRETGGSPLHF.

The gene calls are TRBV19 and TRBJ1-3; D perhaps matches TRBD1 (5 bases). The CDR3 runs to 15 residues. Trimming took 5 bases from V and 0 from J, leaving 11 bases between them. Germline CDR1 is LNHDA and CDR2 is SQIVND (reference sequence). CDR3 amino acids: CASSWGTGSGNTIYF. For the CDR3, the DNA is TGTGCCAGTAGTTGGGGGACCGGCTCTGGAAACACCATATATTTT.

This rearrangement joins TRBV28 to TRBJ2-1; D gene unclear. The germline CDR1 and CDR2 sequences are MDHEN and SYDVKM. V was clipped by 2 bases and J by 2 bases, with 1 base between them. CDR3 length equals 12 residues. In DNA form, the CDR3 reads TGTGCCAGCAGTTTACCCTACAATGAGCAGTTCTTC. Its translation is CASSLPYNEQFF.

The chain has TRBV14 and TRBJ2-2, with 8 bases fitting TRBD1. Germline loops: CDR1 SGHDN, CDR2 FVKESK. This CDR3 is built from 16 residues. V was clipped by 0 bases and J by 7 bases; unmatched bases: 7. CDR3 coding DNA: TGTGCCAGCAGCCAAGAGTTGACAGGGGCGGTCGGGGAGCTGTTTTTT. Translation: CASSQELTGAVGELFF.

The chain is built from TRBV7-8 and TRBJ1-5; the D is unclear. Germline V CDR1 and CDR2: SGHVS, FQNEAQ. V lost 4 bases to trimming and J lost 2 bases, with 15 bases between them. The CDR3 is 16 residues long. In DNA form, the CDR3 reads TGTGCCAGCAGCTCTTACACCAGCGGGGGCAATCAGCCCCAGCATTTT. This translates into CASSSYTSGGNQPQHF.